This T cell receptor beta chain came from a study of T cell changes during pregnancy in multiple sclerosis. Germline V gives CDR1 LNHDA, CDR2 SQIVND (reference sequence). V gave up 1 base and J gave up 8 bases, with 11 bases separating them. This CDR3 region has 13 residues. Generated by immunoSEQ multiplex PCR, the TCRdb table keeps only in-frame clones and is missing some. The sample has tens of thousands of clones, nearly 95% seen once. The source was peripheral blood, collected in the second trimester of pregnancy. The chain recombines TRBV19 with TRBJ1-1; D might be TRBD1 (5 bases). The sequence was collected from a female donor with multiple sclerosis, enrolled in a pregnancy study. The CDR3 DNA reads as TGTGCCAGTAGTATAGCTGGGGCATCCGAAGCTTTCTTT. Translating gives CASSIAGASEAFF.